These T cell receptor beta chains were read from a single sample in a study of blood T cell repertoires in COVID-19. Assay: immunoSEQ multiplex PCR; the TCRdb copy retains only in-frame clones and omits some. The sample records under 50,000 clones, roughly nine tenths being singletons. The sample was peripheral blood. These receptors originate from a man aged 65-85 years with active COVID-19. Each CDR3 is given with its conserved first and last residue. The order of the fields is V gene, CDR3 protein.

>TRBV7-9
CASSQTGEYEKLFF
>TRBV7-9
CASGGGGAIETQYF
>TRBV28
CASSSPLLAGSYEQYF
>TRBV7-2
CASSWGLAGGQETQYF
>TRBV7-3
CASSTTGAHNEQFF
>TRBV10-3
CASGQTDQPQHF
>TRBV29-1
CSALRPGQKYEQYF
>TRBV9
CASSGRQGSGNTIYF
>TRBV7-9
CASSLVAGVDTQYF
>TRBV18
CASSPPAGETQYF
>TRBV5-1
CASSLITDITTDTQYF
>TRBV5-1
CASSLGRDQPQHF
>TRBV19
CASSITSSDTQYF
>TRBV24-1
CATSDSGRQGGYGYTF
>TRBV5-1
CASSLRRSSYNEQFF
>TRBV5-4
CASSSRGLSYEQYF
>TRBV11-2
CASSPPGVGTDTQYF
>TRBV2
CASTLLAGGYEQYF
>TRBV18
CASSPPDFSSYNEQFF
>TRBV4-1
CASSHLQGNTEAFF
>TRBV6-1
CASSDSGGAVETQYF
>TRBV20-1
CSASLRDSQYF
>TRBV7-2
CASSLGTVYEQYF
>TRBV7-8
CASSLAGSGGADEQFF
>TRBV6-2/TRBV6-3
CASSLGLVTDTQYF
>TRBV10-3
CAISEETDRGITGELFF
>TRBV28
CASSVPGQSNSYEQYF
>TRBV6-6
CAAITGSYAEAFF
>TRBV15
CATSTSAVQETQYF
>TRBV9
CASSVAAGGSSYEQYF
>TRBV7-2
CASSASQGMGQPQHF
>TRBV5-1
CASSLPSGGLVPVRTDTQYF
>TRBV6-5
CASSYPRTSGVGELFF
>TRBV3-1/TRBV3-2
CASSQDLASGGSEQYF
>TRBV7-6
CASSAGQGITDTQYF
>TRBV5-6
CASSGQTGVGEQYF
>TRBV19
CASSQGTGSYEQYF
>TRBV20-1
CSASRLTGNTIYF
>TRBV6-5
CASSYSWTGYEQYF
>TRBV7-2
CASSPRGASTDTQYF
>TRBV28
CASSFQGWSTEAFF
>TRBV19
CASSKPTSGGTESEAFF
>TRBV7-3
CASSSPGQSEAFF
>TRBV9
CASNTGEYTGELFF
>TRBV5-4
CASSLEAGFGEQYF
>TRBV2
CASSEGTSGHNEQFF
>TRBV3-1/TRBV3-2
CASSTQGVSLHEQYF
>TRBV3-1/TRBV3-2
CASSQDTGQGAYEQYF
>TRBV7-3
CASSLIDTRNYNEQFF
>TRBV6-6
CASRPPNGGFSEQYF
>TRBV6-5
CASSSSSGGALKQYF
>TRBV9
CASSAGTSNQPQHF
>TRBV19
CASRHRGRPFYGYTF